The entry that follows covers one TCR beta chain sequence. This clone was detected only once. This receptor's antigen is unknown. No base-level quality is on record; no much larger clone is a single base apart. The data derive from a study of technical replicates of blood from a handful of donors (TCRdb year 2017). Via the germline V gene (reference sequence), CDR1 is GTSNPN and CDR2 SVGIG. Its CDR3 holds 11 amino acids, cysteine through phenylalanine. The DNA shown is the 33-base CDR3, in frame from base 1. V ends up 5 bases short and J 8 bases short, with an unmatched junction base count of 4. The library relied on the immunoSEQ multiplex PCR assay. TCRdb obtained this table from immuneACCESS and retained in-frame rearrangements with V and J assigned. These tables miss some clones; where compared with another copy, unresolved V genes account for less than half of the shortfall, and the remainder is unexplained. The table for this sample lists 65,000 to 80,000 clones; 95% to 98% of them were counted only once. 0.3% to 0.35% of the sample rests with the top ten.

The specimen sequenced was T cells isolated from PBMCs. Rearrangement joined TRBV30 to TRBJ1-2; a stretch of 8 junction bases matches TRBD1. This clonotype was obtained from a human donor in good health. Here the CDR3 is given as CAWGQGGGYTF. The bases read TGTGCCTGGGGACAGGGAGGCGGCTACACCTTC. The reference TRBV30 and TRBJ1-2 proteins fill in what lies around the CDR3, so the full variable domain reads SQTIHQWPATLVQPVGSPLSLECTVEGTSNPNLYWYRQAAGRGLQLLFYSVGIGQISSEVPQNLSASRPQDRQFILSSKKLLLSDSGFYLCAWGQGGGYTFGSGTRLTVV.